The T cell receptor (beta chain) under discussion was sequenced for a study of PD-L1 blockade in urothelial cancer. This clone was recorded many times. Every PCR received spiked-in synthetic TCR analog templates. The protocol was immunoSEQ multiplex PCR, while the TCRdb copy is restricted to in-frame clones and leaves out a portion. The table lists 50,000 to 75,000 clones, around four fifths of them singletons. Regarding time point: pretreatment peripheral blood. The CDR3 is 14 amino acids. The V and J ends lost 4 bases and 5 bases, in that order; junction bases with no gene match: 3. In germline, CDR1 is PRHDT, CDR2 FYEKMQ (reference sequence).

The receptor was isolated from a man between 65 and 85 years old with urothelial cancer. The V call is TRBV13, the J call TRBJ2-1; 9 bases align to TRBD2. Specimen: PBMCs, collected around atezolizumab (anti-PD-L1) treatment. CDR3 sequence: CASSSQRGDNEQFF. In nucleotides, the CDR3 is TGTGCCAGCAGCTCCCAGCGGGGGGACAATGAGCAGTTCTTC.